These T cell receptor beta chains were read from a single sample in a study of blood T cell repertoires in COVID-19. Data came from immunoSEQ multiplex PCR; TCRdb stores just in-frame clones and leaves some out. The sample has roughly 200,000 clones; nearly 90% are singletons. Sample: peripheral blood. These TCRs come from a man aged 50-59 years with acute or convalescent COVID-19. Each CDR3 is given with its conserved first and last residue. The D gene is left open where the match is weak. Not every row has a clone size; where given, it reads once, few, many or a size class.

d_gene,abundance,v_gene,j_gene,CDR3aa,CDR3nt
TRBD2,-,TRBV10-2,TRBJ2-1,CASSAILTSGRDNEQFF,TGCGCCAGCAGTGCTATACTAACTAGCGGGAGGGACAATGAGCAGTTCTTC
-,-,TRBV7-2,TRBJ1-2,CASSKRQVYGYTF,TGTGCCAGCAGCAAGCGACAGGTTTATGGCTACACCTTC
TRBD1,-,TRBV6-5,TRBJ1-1,CASSYSGTDLIEAFF,TGTGCCAGCAGCTACTCGGGGACAGATTTAATTGAAGCTTTCTTT
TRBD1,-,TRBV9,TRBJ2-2,CASSVSPGTVNTGELFF,TGTGCCAGCAGCGTATCACCCGGGACAGTGAACACCGGGGAGCTGTTTTTT
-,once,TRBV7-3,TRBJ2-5,CASSLYSQETQYF,TGTGCCAGCAGCTTATACAGCCAAGAGACCCAGTACTTC
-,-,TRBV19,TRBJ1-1,CASSRDPRGYTEAFF,TGTGCCAGTTCCCGGGACCCAAGGGGGTACACTGAAGCTTTCTTT
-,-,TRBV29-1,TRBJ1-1,CSVEHGGNTEAFF,TGCAGCGTTGAGCACGGGGGGAACACTGAAGCTTTCTTT
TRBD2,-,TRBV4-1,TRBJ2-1,CASSQTSGSRFSYNEQFF,TGCGCCAGCAGTCAGACTAGCGGGTCCCGGTTCTCCTACAATGAGCAGTTCTTC
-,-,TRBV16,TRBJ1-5,CASSQYRGNQPQHF,TGTGCCAGCAGCCAATACCGGGGCAATCAGCCCCAGCATTTT
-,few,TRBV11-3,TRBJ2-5,CASSLRVGETQYF,TGTGCCAGCAGCTTGAGGGTTGGAGAGACCCAGTACTTC
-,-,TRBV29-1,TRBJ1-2,CSVAAGDGYTF,TGCAGCGTTGCCGCAGGGGACGGCTACACCTTC
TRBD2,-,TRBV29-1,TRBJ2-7,CSVTTSGRFEQYF,TGCAGCGTTACGACTAGCGGGAGGTTCGAGCAGTACTTC
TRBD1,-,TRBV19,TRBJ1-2,CASSNYRGLSYGYTF,TGTGCCAGTAGTAACTACAGGGGGCTAAGCTATGGCTACACCTTC
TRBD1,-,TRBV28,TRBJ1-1,CASSRGTGYTEAFF,TGTGCCAGCAGCCGAGGGACAGGATACACTGAAGCTTTCTTT
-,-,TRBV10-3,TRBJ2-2,CAISGQLRGVTGELFF,TGTGCCATCAGCGGACAGTTAAGAGGGGTTACCGGGGAGCTGTTTTTT
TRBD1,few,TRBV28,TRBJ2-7,CASSTPLQGTDYEQYF,TGTGCCAGCAGTACCCCTTTACAGGGGACGGACTACGAGCAGTACTTC
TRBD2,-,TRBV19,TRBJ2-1,CASSIGLAWGGSYNEQFF,TGTGCCAGTAGTATCGGACTAGCATGGGGCGGCTCCTACAATGAGCAGTTCTTC
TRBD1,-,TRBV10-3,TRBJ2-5,CAISGSAGGTETQYF,TGTGCCATCAGTGGATCGGCAGGGGGTACCGAGACCCAGTACTTC
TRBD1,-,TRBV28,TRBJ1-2,CASRHNRGNYGYTF,TGTGCCAGCAGACATAACAGGGGAAACTATGGCTACACCTTC
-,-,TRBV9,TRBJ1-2,CASRRGQWGHGYTF,TGTGCCAGCAGGAGAGGACAGTGGGGGCATGGCTACACCTTC
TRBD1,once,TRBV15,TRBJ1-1,CATSREGWGTVNTEAFF,TGTGCCACCAGCAGAGAAGGTTGGGGGACAGTGAACACTGAAGCTTTCTTT
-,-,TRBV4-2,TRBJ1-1,CASSQADGVEYTEAFF,TGTGCCAGCAGCCAAGCTGACGGGGTCGAGTACACTGAAGCTTTCTTT
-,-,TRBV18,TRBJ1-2,CASSPQYRDYGYTF,TGTGCCAGCTCACCACAATACCGGGACTATGGCTACACCTTC
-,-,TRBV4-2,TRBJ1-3,CASSATRDSGNTIYF,TGTGCCAGCAGCGCAACCCGGGATTCTGGAAACACCATATATTTT
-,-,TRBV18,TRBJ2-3,CASSKDSDDTQYF,TGTGCCAGCTCAAAGGACTCCGATGATACGCAGTATTTT
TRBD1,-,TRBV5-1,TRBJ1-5,CASSTEGQSNQPQHF,TGCGCCAGCAGCACAGAGGGACAGAGCAATCAGCCCCAGCATTTT
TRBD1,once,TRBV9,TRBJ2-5,CASSSGQGETQYF,TGTGCCAGCAGCTCTGGACAGGGGGAGACCCAGTACTTC
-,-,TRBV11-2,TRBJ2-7,CASSLRADYEQYF,TGTGCCAGCAGCTTAAGAGCGGACTACGAGCAGTACTTC
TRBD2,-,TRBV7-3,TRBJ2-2,CASSPYGVAGAFGELFF,TGTGCCAGCAGCCCCTATGGGGTAGCGGGAGCGTTCGGGGAGCTGTTTTTT
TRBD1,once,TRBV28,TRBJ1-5,CASSLGTGNQPQHF,TGTGCCAGCAGTTTGGGGACAGGTAACCAGCCCCAGCATTTT
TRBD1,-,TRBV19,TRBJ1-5,CASSMGGRGRTQPQHF,TGTGCCAGTAGTATGGGGGGCAGGGGGCGCACTCAGCCCCAGCATTTT
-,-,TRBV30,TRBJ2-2,CAWSQQGTGELFF,TGTGCCTGGAGTCAACAGGGCACCGGGGAGCTGTTTTTT
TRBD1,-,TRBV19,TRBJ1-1,CASRIYRGQSRTEAFF,TGTGCCAGTAGAATTTACAGGGGGCAATCGAGGACTGAAGCTTTCTTT
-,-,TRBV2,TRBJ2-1,CASSGSNEQFF,TGTGCCAGCAGTGGTTCTAATGAGCAGTTCTTC
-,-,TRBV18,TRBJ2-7,CASSPTGITHEQYF,TGTGCCAGCTCACCTACCGGGATCACCCACGAGCAGTACTTC
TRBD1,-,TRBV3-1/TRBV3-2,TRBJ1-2,CASSPTGGNYGYTF,TGTGCCAGCAGCCCCACAGGGGGCAACTATGGCTACACCTTC
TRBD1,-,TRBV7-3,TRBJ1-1,CASSLGTGTLENTEAFF,TGTGCCAGCAGCTTGGGGACAGGGACTTTGGAAAACACTGAAGCTTTCTTT
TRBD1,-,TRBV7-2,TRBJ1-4,CASSLDRATNEKLFF,TGTGCCAGCAGCTTGGACAGGGCAACTAATGAAAAACTGTTTTTT
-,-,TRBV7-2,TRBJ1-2,CASSPRTGDGYTF,TGTGCCAGCAGCCCACGGACGGGAGATGGCTACACCTTC
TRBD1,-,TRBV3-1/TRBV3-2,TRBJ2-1,CASTTGTGDYNEQFF,TGTGCCAGCACCACCGGGACAGGGGACTACAATGAGCAGTTCTTC
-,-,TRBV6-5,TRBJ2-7,CASSLPGGMYEQYF,TGTGCCAGCAGTCTGCCAGGGGGGATGTACGAGCAGTACTTC
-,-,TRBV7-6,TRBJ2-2,CASSPDKTNTGELFF,TGTGCCAGCAGCCCGGACAAGACAAACACCGGGGAGCTGTTTTTT
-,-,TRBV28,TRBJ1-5,CAAGGGSNQPQHF,TGTGCCGCGGGCGGGGGTAGCAATCAGCCCCAGCATTTT
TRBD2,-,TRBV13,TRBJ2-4,CASSRPGTTSTKNIQYF,TGTGCCAGCAGCCGGCCGGGGACTACCTCGACGAAAAACATTCAGTACTTC
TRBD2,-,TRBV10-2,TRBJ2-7,CASSESGLRTYEQYF,TGCGCCAGCAGTGAGTCGGGACTACGGACCTACGAGCAGTACTTC
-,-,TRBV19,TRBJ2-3,CASRAAVSRNTDTQYF,TGTGCCAGTAGGGCCGCGGTCAGCCGAAACACAGATACGCAGTATTTT
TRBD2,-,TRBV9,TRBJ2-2,CASSPRDYNTGELFF,TGTGCCAGCAGCCCCCGGGACTACAACACCGGGGAGCTGTTTTTT
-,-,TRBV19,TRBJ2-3,CASSSTSRTDTQYF,TGTGCCAGTAGTAGCACTAGCCGAACAGATACGCAGTATTTT
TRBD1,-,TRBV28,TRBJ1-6,CASSDRDRSSYNSPLHF,TGTGCCAGCAGTGACCGGGACAGAAGCTCCTATAATTCACCCCTCCACTTT
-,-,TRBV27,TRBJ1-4,CASREKPGSPNEKLFF,TGTGCCAGCAGGGAAAAGCCAGGGTCTCCTAATGAAAAACTGTTTTTT
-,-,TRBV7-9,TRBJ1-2,CASSPSLGGPYGYTF,TGTGCCAGCAGCCCCTCTCTAGGGGGACCTTATGGCTACACCTTC
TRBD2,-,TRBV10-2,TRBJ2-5,CASSETSEGAQYF,TGCGCCAGCAGTGAAACTAGCGAAGGGGCCCAGTACTTC
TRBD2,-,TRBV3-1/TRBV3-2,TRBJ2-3,CASRAAGGGTDTQYF,TGTGCCAGCAGAGCGGCGGGGGGGGGCACAGATACGCAGTATTTT
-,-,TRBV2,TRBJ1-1,CASSELTLLYEAFF,TGTGCCAGCAGTGAATTGACACTTCTGTATGAAGCTTTCTTT
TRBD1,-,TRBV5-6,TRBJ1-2,CASRRQGQGYGYTF,TGTGCCAGCAGGCGACAGGGACAAGGCTATGGCTACACCTTC
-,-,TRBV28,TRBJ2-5,CASRPSGKFQETQYF,TGTGCCAGCAGGCCATCAGGGAAATTCCAAGAGACCCAGTACTTC
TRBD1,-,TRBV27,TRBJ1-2,CASRPGGPYGYTF,TGTGCCAGCAGACCAGGGGGCCCCTATGGCTACACCTTC
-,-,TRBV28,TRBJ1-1,CASSLSHFNTEAFF,TGTGCCAGCAGTTTAAGTCACTTTAACACTGAAGCTTTCTTT